A selection of T cell receptor beta chains follows, all from one sample in a study of T-cell reconstitution after alpha-beta-depleted transplantation in children. Each CDR3 protein gets one entry after TCRdb re-called the PCR reads with MiXCR. The data hold hundreds of thousands of distinct CDR3 sequences, with about an eighth observed a single time. Sequencing used PBMCs, obtained from the stem cell graft. These TCRs come from a human donor who donated a stem cell graft to a child with Fanconi anemia. Both conserved end residues are trimmed from each CDR3.

v_call: TRBV5-1
j_call: TRBJ2-7
cdr3_aa: ASSPGTGAFEQY

v_call: TRBV6-2/TRBV6-3
j_call: TRBJ2-3
cdr3_aa: ASSYPLGGGLTDTQY

v_call: TRBV5-1
j_call: TRBJ2-1
cdr3_aa: ASSARTGGTNNEQF

v_call: TRBV20-1
j_call: TRBJ1-1
cdr3_aa: SAGQLPEAF

v_call: TRBV11-2
j_call: TRBJ2-5
cdr3_aa: ASSPPTRQGAGETQY

v_call: TRBV7-8
j_call: TRBJ1-2
cdr3_aa: ASSLAAQAATNYGYT

v_call: TRBV12-3/TRBV12-4
j_call: TRBJ2-1
cdr3_aa: ASSLAWGAGNEQF

v_call: TRBV7-9
j_call: TRBJ1-1
cdr3_aa: ASSDQVNTEAF

v_call: TRBV20-1
j_call: TRBJ1-2
cdr3_aa: SARINGHYGYT

v_call: TRBV5-1
j_call: TRBJ2-4
cdr3_aa: ASSLEGQDNIQY

v_call: TRBV19
j_call: TRBJ2-6
cdr3_aa: ASKGQTDSGANVLT

v_call: TRBV2
j_call: TRBJ1-5
cdr3_aa: ATQGANRNQPQH

v_call: TRBV20-1
j_call: TRBJ2-1
cdr3_aa: SARFYNEQF

v_call: TRBV9
j_call: TRBJ2-1
cdr3_aa: ASSVVGDNEQF

v_call: TRBV4-2
j_call: TRBJ1-2
cdr3_aa: ASSQGTEGYYGYT

v_call: TRBV29-1
j_call: TRBJ2-2
cdr3_aa: SVVVQGAPNTGELF

v_call: TRBV29-1
j_call: TRBJ2-1
cdr3_aa: SVSLQVYNEQF

v_call: TRBV29-1
j_call: TRBJ2-1
cdr3_aa: SVGWGYNEQF

v_call: TRBV6-2/TRBV6-3
j_call: TRBJ2-2
cdr3_aa: ASSYDRGDYTGELF

v_call: TRBV7-2
j_call: TRBJ2-1
cdr3_aa: ASSFTGPIVNEQF

v_call: TRBV12-3/TRBV12-4
j_call: TRBJ2-4
cdr3_aa: ASSRPTGITSPF

v_call: TRBV9
j_call: TRBJ2-2
cdr3_aa: ASSVTSPEAGGELF

v_call: TRBV20-1
j_call: TRBJ2-1
cdr3_aa: SARSDPSYNEQF

v_call: TRBV4-3
j_call: TRBJ2-3
cdr3_aa: ASSQKPRLAGGTDTQY

v_call: TRBV5-6
j_call: TRBJ2-4
cdr3_aa: ASSPPGTGASKNIQY

v_call: TRBV20-1
j_call: TRBJ2-1
cdr3_aa: SASGGNYNEQF

v_call: TRBV6-1
j_call: TRBJ1-1
cdr3_aa: ASSPRWEHTEAF

v_call: TRBV6-2/TRBV6-3
j_call: TRBJ1-5
cdr3_aa: ASSYSGAGRNQPQH

v_call: TRBV18
j_call: TRBJ2-5
cdr3_aa: ASSPSIQETQY

v_call: TRBV11-2
j_call: TRBJ2-5
cdr3_aa: ASSLYRQAETQY

v_call: TRBV7-2
j_call: TRBJ2-2
cdr3_aa: ASSLVVGWTGELF

v_call: TRBV5-6
j_call: TRBJ1-2
cdr3_aa: ASSLDRVGYGYT

v_call: TRBV12-3/TRBV12-4
j_call: TRBJ2-2
cdr3_aa: ASSPGTGPAGELF

v_call: TRBV20-1
j_call: TRBJ1-2
cdr3_aa: SGRDSYGYT

v_call: TRBV6-2/TRBV6-3
j_call: TRBJ1-5
cdr3_aa: ASSPRGGWGQPQH

v_call: TRBV6-1
j_call: TRBJ1-5
cdr3_aa: ASTSGIGWEPQH

v_call: TRBV5-1
j_call: TRBJ1-2
cdr3_aa: ASSLEQGYGYT

v_call: TRBV5-1
j_call: TRBJ2-6
cdr3_aa: ASSSGLAGGNSGANVLT

v_call: TRBV20-1
j_call: TRBJ2-3
cdr3_aa: SAAGTSGGNTDTQY

v_call: TRBV18
j_call: TRBJ2-5
cdr3_aa: ASSPSRGVQETQY

v_call: TRBV7-9
j_call: TRBJ2-1
cdr3_aa: ASSPEGEQF

v_call: TRBV12-3/TRBV12-4
j_call: TRBJ1-6
cdr3_aa: ASSLQGNSPLH

v_call: TRBV7-9
j_call: TRBJ2-3
cdr3_aa: ASRGGGSPRTQY

v_call: TRBV18
j_call: TRBJ1-1
cdr3_aa: ASSPTDREAF

v_call: TRBV11-2
j_call: TRBJ2-3
cdr3_aa: ASSPDYTQY

v_call: TRBV5-1
j_call: TRBJ2-2
cdr3_aa: ASSLGGGPSGELF

v_call: TRBV7-7
j_call: TRBJ2-3
cdr3_aa: ASSFKGGGTQY

v_call: TRBV30
j_call: TRBJ1-1
cdr3_aa: AWSDVTNTEAF

v_call: TRBV2
j_call: TRBJ2-1
cdr3_aa: ASQRGAYEQF

v_call: TRBV7-3
j_call: TRBJ2-3
cdr3_aa: ASSFPPLSTQY

v_call: TRBV10-3
j_call: TRBJ1-1
cdr3_aa: AIRATGGSEAF

v_call: TRBV18
j_call: TRBJ2-3
cdr3_aa: ASSPPGGSTDTQY

v_call: TRBV15
j_call: TRBJ2-1
cdr3_aa: ATSRDLAGSYNEQF

v_call: TRBV6-6
j_call: TRBJ1-5
cdr3_aa: ASTLGGVQPQH